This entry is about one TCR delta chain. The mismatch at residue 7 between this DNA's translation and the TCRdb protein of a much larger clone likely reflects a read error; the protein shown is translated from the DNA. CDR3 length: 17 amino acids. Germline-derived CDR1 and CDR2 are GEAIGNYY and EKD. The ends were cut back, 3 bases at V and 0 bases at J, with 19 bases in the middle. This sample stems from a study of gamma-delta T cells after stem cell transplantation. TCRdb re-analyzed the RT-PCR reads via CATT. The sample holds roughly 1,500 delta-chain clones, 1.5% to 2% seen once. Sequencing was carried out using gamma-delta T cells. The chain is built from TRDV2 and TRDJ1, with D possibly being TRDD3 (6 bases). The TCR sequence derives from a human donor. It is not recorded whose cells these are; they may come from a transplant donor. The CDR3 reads CACDAVPGDPYTDKLIF. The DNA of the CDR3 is TGTGCCTGTGACGCTGTTCCGGGGGACCCGTACACCGATAAACTCATCTTT.